This is a list of T cell receptor beta chains from one sample in a study of blood T cell repertoires in COVID-19. Method: immunoSEQ multiplex PCR; TCRdb's copy keeps in-frame clones and lacks some. The data contain some 450,000 clones, 70% to 90% of them singletons. The sample taken for sequencing was peripheral blood. The receptor set was obtained from a man aged 18-30 years with COVID-19, enrolled during active disease. The CDR3 runs from the conserved cysteine through the conserved F or W. The D gene is left open where the match is weak. Some rows have no size entry. The others give once, few or many, or a class for an expanded clone.

clone size: -; D gene: TRBD2; J gene: TRBJ2-3; V gene: TRBV6-5; CDR3 protein: CASSYTRGGYTDTQYF; CDR3 DNA: TGTGCCAGCAGTTACACGCGGGGGGGCTACACAGATACGCAGTATTTT
clone size: -; D gene: -; J gene: TRBJ1-1; V gene: TRBV3-1/TRBV3-2; CDR3 protein: CASRGGAEAFF; CDR3 DNA: TGTGCCAGCAGAGGTGGAGCTGAAGCTTTCTTT
clone size: -; D gene: TRBD2; J gene: TRBJ2-7; V gene: TRBV29-1; CDR3 protein: CSVVAGGPGEQYF; CDR3 DNA: TGCAGCGTCGTAGCGGGAGGGCCTGGCGAGCAGTACTTC
clone size: -; D gene: -; J gene: TRBJ2-7; V gene: TRBV2; CDR3 protein: CASSPRTTSSYEQYF; CDR3 DNA: TGTGCCAGCAGTCCCCGGACTACCAGCTCCTACGAGCAGTACTTC
clone size: -; D gene: -; J gene: TRBJ2-2; V gene: TRBV6-5; CDR3 protein: CASSRVAGELFF; CDR3 DNA: TGTGCCAGCAGCCGGGTCGCCGGGGAGCTGTTTTTT
clone size: -; D gene: TRBD1; J gene: TRBJ2-7; V gene: TRBV4-1; CDR3 protein: CASSQGQGHYEQYF; CDR3 DNA: TGCGCCAGCAGCCAGGGACAGGGCCACTACGAGCAGTACTTC
clone size: -; D gene: TRBD2; J gene: TRBJ2-5; V gene: TRBV7-3; CDR3 protein: CASSTSGRRETQYF; CDR3 DNA: TGTGCCAGCAGCACTAGCGGGAGGCGAGAGACCCAGTACTTC
clone size: once; D gene: TRBD1; J gene: TRBJ1-1; V gene: TRBV29-1; CDR3 protein: CSVGPGGTEAFF; CDR3 DNA: TGCAGCGTTGGTCCAGGGGGCACTGAAGCTTTCTTT
clone size: -; D gene: TRBD2; J gene: TRBJ2-1; V gene: TRBV18; CDR3 protein: CASSPGLAGDEQFF; CDR3 DNA: TGTGCCAGCTCACCAGGGCTAGCGGGAGATGAGCAGTTCTTC
clone size: -; D gene: -; J gene: TRBJ2-2; V gene: TRBV9; CDR3 protein: CASSDRVRTGELFF; CDR3 DNA: TGTGCCAGCAGCGACAGGGTGAGAACCGGGGAGCTGTTTTTT
clone size: -; D gene: -; J gene: TRBJ1-3; V gene: TRBV5-3; CDR3 protein: CARKRCGVGNTIYF; CDR3 DNA: TGTGCCAGAAAGCGTTGCGGGGTAGGAAACACCATATATTTT
clone size: -; D gene: -; J gene: TRBJ2-5; V gene: TRBV7-6; CDR3 protein: CATGEWETQYF; CDR3 DNA: TGTGCCACCGGGGAGTGGGAGACCCAGTACTTC
clone size: -; D gene: -; J gene: TRBJ2-2; V gene: TRBV15; CDR3 protein: CATSPGLPNTGELFF; CDR3 DNA: TGTGCCACCAGCCCTGGACTTCCCAACACCGGGGAGCTGTTTTTT
clone size: -; D gene: -; J gene: TRBJ1-1; V gene: TRBV7-8; CDR3 protein: CASSTGPRGGATEAFF; CDR3 DNA: TGTGCCAGCAGCACCGGCCCCAGGGGAGGGGCCACTGAAGCTTTCTTT
clone size: -; D gene: TRBD2; J gene: TRBJ2-1; V gene: TRBV2; CDR3 protein: CASSLLGLAGVNEQFF; CDR3 DNA: TGTGCCAGCAGTCTATTAGGGCTAGCGGGAGTAAATGAGCAGTTCTTC
clone size: -; D gene: -; J gene: TRBJ2-2; V gene: TRBV5-1; CDR3 protein: CASSSQGDANTGELFF; CDR3 DNA: TGCGCCAGCAGCTCACAGGGAGATGCGAACACCGGGGAGCTGTTTTTT
clone size: -; D gene: TRBD1; J gene: TRBJ1-1; V gene: TRBV6-5; CDR3 protein: CASSPGQGKTTEAFF; CDR3 DNA: TGTGCCAGCAGTCCTGGACAGGGCAAGACCACTGAAGCTTTCTTT
clone size: -; D gene: -; J gene: TRBJ1-6; V gene: TRBV14; CDR3 protein: CASSQGAGVVSPLHF; CDR3 DNA: TGTGCCAGCAGCCAAGGGGCAGGGGTGGTTTCACCCCTCCACTTT
clone size: -; D gene: TRBD1; J gene: TRBJ1-2; V gene: TRBV5-1; CDR3 protein: CASSLRTGQEWGYTF; CDR3 DNA: TGCGCCAGCAGCCTAAGGACAGGGCAAGAGTGGGGCTACACCTTC
clone size: -; D gene: TRBD1; J gene: TRBJ1-2; V gene: TRBV30; CDR3 protein: CAWSARGGVYGYTF; CDR3 DNA: TGTGCCTGGAGTGCGCGAGGGGGCGTCTATGGCTACACCTTC
clone size: -; D gene: -; J gene: TRBJ1-3; V gene: TRBV14; CDR3 protein: CASSTVPGNTIYF; CDR3 DNA: TGTGCCAGTTCGACAGTCCCTGGAAACACCATATATTTT
clone size: -; D gene: TRBD1; J gene: TRBJ2-7; V gene: TRBV5-5; CDR3 protein: CASSQAGQGYYEQYF; CDR3 DNA: TGTGCCAGCAGCCAAGCGGGACAGGGATACTACGAGCAGTACTTC
clone size: -; D gene: TRBD2; J gene: TRBJ2-1; V gene: TRBV11-2; CDR3 protein: CASSPTSGAPRSYNEQFF; CDR3 DNA: TGTGCCAGCAGCCCGACTAGCGGAGCTCCCCGCTCCTACAATGAGCAGTTCTTC
clone size: -; D gene: TRBD2; J gene: TRBJ2-3; V gene: TRBV14; CDR3 protein: CASSPTSGTSDTQYF; CDR3 DNA: TGTGCCAGCAGCCCGACTAGCGGGACTTCAGATACGCAGTATTTT
clone size: -; D gene: -; J gene: TRBJ2-7; V gene: TRBV19; CDR3 protein: CASSRPGGSYEQYF; CDR3 DNA: TGTGCCAGTAGCCGCCCTGGGGGGTCCTACGAGCAGTACTTC
clone size: -; D gene: -; J gene: TRBJ2-4; V gene: TRBV19; CDR3 protein: CASSNGGRSAKNIQYF; CDR3 DNA: TGTGCCAGTAGTAACGGCGGGCGATCGGCCAAAAACATTCAGTACTTC
clone size: -; D gene: -; J gene: TRBJ2-1; V gene: TRBV5-8; CDR3 protein: CASSLGLRVNEQFF; CDR3 DNA: TGTGCCAGCAGCTTGGGACTCCGTGTTAATGAGCAGTTCTTC
clone size: -; D gene: -; J gene: TRBJ2-7; V gene: TRBV5-4; CDR3 protein: CASRSSADSYEQYF; CDR3 DNA: TGTGCCAGCAGATCCAGTGCGGACTCATACGAGCAGTACTTC
clone size: once; D gene: TRBD2; J gene: TRBJ2-5; V gene: TRBV2; CDR3 protein: CASSRLAQTQYF; CDR3 DNA: TGTGCCAGCAGCAGACTAGCTCAGACCCAGTACTTC
clone size: few; D gene: -; J gene: TRBJ1-1; V gene: TRBV11-2; CDR3 protein: CASSSRGTEAFF; CDR3 DNA: TGTGCCAGCAGTTCTAGGGGTACTGAAGCTTTCTTT
clone size: -; D gene: -; J gene: TRBJ2-1; V gene: TRBV5-8; CDR3 protein: CASSLWGSGNEQFF; CDR3 DNA: TGTGCCAGCAGCTTGTGGGGAAGCGGCAATGAGCAGTTCTTC
clone size: few; D gene: -; J gene: TRBJ1-3; V gene: TRBV3-1/TRBV3-2; CDR3 protein: CASSQEIGLGNTIYF; CDR3 DNA: TGTGCCAGCAGCCAAGAGATCGGGTTGGGAAACACCATATATTTT
clone size: -; D gene: -; J gene: TRBJ2-3; V gene: TRBV30; CDR3 protein: CAWSGAETDTQYF; CDR3 DNA: TGTGCCTGGAGTGGGGCCGAGACAGATACGCAGTATTTT
clone size: -; D gene: TRBD1; J gene: TRBJ1-2; V gene: TRBV6-6; CDR3 protein: CASSRLTGNYGYTF; CDR3 DNA: TGTGCCAGCAGTCGACTGACAGGGAACTATGGCTACACCTTC
clone size: once; D gene: -; J gene: TRBJ1-4; V gene: TRBV25-1; CDR3 protein: CASSATSTNEKLFF; CDR3 DNA: TGTGCCAGCAGTGCGACATCAACTAATGAAAAACTGTTTTTT
clone size: few; D gene: -; J gene: TRBJ2-3; V gene: TRBV12-2; CDR3 protein: CASRLLAWGTDTQYF; CDR3 DNA: TGTGCAAGTCGCTTACTAGCCTGGGGCACAGATACGCAGTATTTT
clone size: -; D gene: TRBD2; J gene: TRBJ2-3; V gene: TRBV4-1; CDR3 protein: CASSPLPAGGLDTQYF; CDR3 DNA: TGCGCCAGCAGCCCCTTACCAGCGGGGGGGCTGGATACGCAGTATTTT
clone size: -; D gene: TRBD1; J gene: TRBJ1-2; V gene: TRBV7-8; CDR3 protein: CASSRDRGRSYTF; CDR3 DNA: TGTGCCAGCAGCCGGGACAGGGGCCGGAGCTACACCTTC
clone size: -; D gene: -; J gene: TRBJ1-5; V gene: TRBV7-4; CDR3 protein: CASSRRQGNQPQHF; CDR3 DNA: TGTGCCAGCAGCCGCCGGCAGGGAAATCAGCCCCAGCATTTT
clone size: -; D gene: TRBD2; J gene: TRBJ2-3; V gene: TRBV7-2; CDR3 protein: CASTYASGRWDTQYF; CDR3 DNA: TGTGCCAGCACCTACGCTAGCGGGAGGTGGGATACGCAGTATTTT
clone size: -; D gene: -; J gene: TRBJ1-3; V gene: TRBV9; CDR3 protein: CASSVARGGPGNTIYF; CDR3 DNA: TGTGCCAGCAGCGTAGCTCGGGGGGGCCCTGGAAACACCATATATTTT
clone size: -; D gene: TRBD1; J gene: TRBJ1-5; V gene: TRBV9; CDR3 protein: CASSAGQFGNQPQHF; CDR3 DNA: TGTGCCAGCAGCGCGGGACAGTTCGGCAATCAGCCCCAGCATTTT
clone size: -; D gene: -; J gene: TRBJ2-2; V gene: TRBV24-1; CDR3 protein: CATSDFRSGELFF; CDR3 DNA: TGTGCCACCAGTGATTTCCGGTCCGGGGAGCTGTTTTTT
clone size: -; D gene: -; J gene: TRBJ1-2; V gene: TRBV11-1; CDR3 protein: CASSLSGQGYTF; CDR3 DNA: TGTGCCAGCAGCTTATCGGGACAAGGCTACACCTTC
clone size: -; D gene: -; J gene: TRBJ2-4; V gene: TRBV11-2; CDR3 protein: CASSLGSNQNIQYF; CDR3 DNA: TGTGCCAGCAGCTTGGGCTCAAATCAAAACATTCAGTACTTC
clone size: -; D gene: -; J gene: TRBJ2-1; V gene: TRBV7-9; CDR3 protein: CASIQGYSPRNEQFF; CDR3 DNA: TGTGCCAGCATACAGGGCTACTCCCCGAGGAATGAGCAGTTCTTC
clone size: -; D gene: -; J gene: TRBJ2-5; V gene: TRBV29-1; CDR3 protein: CSVDWNTGETQYF; CDR3 DNA: TGCAGCGTTGATTGGAACACGGGAGAGACCCAGTACTTC